This entry describes one T cell receptor (beta chain). As yet, its antigen is unknown. Germline-derived CDR1 and CDR2 are KGHSH and LQKENI. J lost 4 bases, V lost 4 bases, and 22 bases had no gene match. The CDR3 runs 20 residues. Sequencing used immunoSEQ multiplex PCR; TCRdb keeps in-frame clones, though not all of them. This table holds approximately 100,000 clones, roughly nine tenths found once. This record comes from a study of T cell responses to AZD1222 COVID-19 vaccine. Findings of the study overall: Clonal diversity was possibly underestimated, and the donors were mostly white British, with more females. Seropositive at baseline were only a handful of AZD1222 recipients.

The source of this sequence is an adult in good health. This specimen was peripheral blood, taken on day 0 of AZD1222 vaccination. The chain has TRBV18 and TRBJ1-2; 9 bases match TRBD1. The CDR3 DNA follows: TGTGCCAGCTCACGCAGAACACAGGCCGGGACAGGGTCGAGTGGCTATGGCTACACCTTC. Its protein product is CASSRRTQAGTGSSGYGYTF.